This T cell receptor delta chain was profiled in a study of Vδ1+ human thymocytes. The J segment lost 3 bases and the V segment lost 1 base, leaving 4 bases of the junction unmatched. This CDR3 spans 15 amino acids. Germline V gives CDR1 TSWWSYY, CDR2 QGS. Sequences come from RNA converted to cDNA by reverse transcription. Pooled V-gene forward primers with one constant-region reverse primer generated the CDR3 amplicons by multiplex PCR. TCRdb re-called the multiplex PCR reads with CATT. Here the sample spans under 25,000 delta-chain clones, about 29% being singletons. A few counts support this clone. The antigen remains unidentified. Study-level findings and limits: Thymic delta-chain repertoires held 20% to 25% Vdelta2 sequences and few Vdelta3, despite high sort purity. Bulk repertoire data may be misinterpreted because of unexpected Vdelta2 sequences. Thymic TRG and TRD repertoires appeared highly polyclonal.

This sequence originates from a boy in the first two years of life who had congenital heart surgery. Sequenced sample: Vdelta1+ gamma-delta thymocytes from the thymus. Subset given: FACS-sorted CD3+ TCRalphabeta- TCRVdelta1+ TCRVdelta2- thymocytes. The V call is TRDV1, the J call TRDJ1, with 8 bases lining up with TRDD3. The CDR3 sequence is CALGEPGDRSDKLIF. The CDR3 DNA follows: TGTGCTCTTGGGGAACCGGGGGATAGGTCCGATAAACTCATCTTT.